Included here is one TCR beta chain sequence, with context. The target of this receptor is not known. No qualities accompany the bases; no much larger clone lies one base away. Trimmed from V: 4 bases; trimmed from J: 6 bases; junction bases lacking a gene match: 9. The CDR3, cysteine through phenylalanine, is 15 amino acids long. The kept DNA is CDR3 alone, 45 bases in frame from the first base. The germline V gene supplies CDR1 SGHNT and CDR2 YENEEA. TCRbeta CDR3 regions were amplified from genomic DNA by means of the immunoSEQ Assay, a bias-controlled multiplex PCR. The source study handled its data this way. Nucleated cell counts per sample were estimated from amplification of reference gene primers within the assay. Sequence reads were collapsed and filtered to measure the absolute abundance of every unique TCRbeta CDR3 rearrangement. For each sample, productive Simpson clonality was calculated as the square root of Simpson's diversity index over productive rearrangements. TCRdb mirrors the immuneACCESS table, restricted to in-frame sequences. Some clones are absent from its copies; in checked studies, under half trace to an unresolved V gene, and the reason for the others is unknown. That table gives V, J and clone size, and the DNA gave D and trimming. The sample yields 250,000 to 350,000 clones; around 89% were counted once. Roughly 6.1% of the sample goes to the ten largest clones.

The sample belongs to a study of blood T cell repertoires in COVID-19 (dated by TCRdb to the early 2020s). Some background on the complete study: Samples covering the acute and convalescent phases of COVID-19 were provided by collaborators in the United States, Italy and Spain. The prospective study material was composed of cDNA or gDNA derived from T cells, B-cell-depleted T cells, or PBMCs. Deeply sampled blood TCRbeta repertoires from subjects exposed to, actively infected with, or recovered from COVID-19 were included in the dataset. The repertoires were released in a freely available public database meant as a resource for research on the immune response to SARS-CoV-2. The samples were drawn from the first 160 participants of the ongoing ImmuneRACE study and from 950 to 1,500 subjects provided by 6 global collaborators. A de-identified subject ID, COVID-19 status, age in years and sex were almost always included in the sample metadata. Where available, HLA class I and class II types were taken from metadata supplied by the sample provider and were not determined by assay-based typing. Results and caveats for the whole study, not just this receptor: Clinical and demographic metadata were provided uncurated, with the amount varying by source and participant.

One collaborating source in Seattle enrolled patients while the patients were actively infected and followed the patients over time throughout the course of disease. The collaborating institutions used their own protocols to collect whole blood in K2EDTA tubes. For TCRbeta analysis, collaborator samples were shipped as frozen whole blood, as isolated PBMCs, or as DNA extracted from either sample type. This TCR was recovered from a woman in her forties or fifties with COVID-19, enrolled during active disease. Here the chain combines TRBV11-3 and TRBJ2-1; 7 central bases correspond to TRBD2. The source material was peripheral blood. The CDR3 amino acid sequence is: CASSSRAGVGNEQFF. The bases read TGTGCCAGCAGCTCACGGGCGGGGGTCGGCAATGAGCAGTTCTTC.